The clone carrying this TCR beta chain was detected ten times or more. What it recognizes is unknown. TCR beta CDR3 regions were amplified from RNA transcripts. The primer set for the first-round RT-PCR of the TCR CDR3 was HTBI. TCRdb re-analysed the multiplex PCR reads in MiXCR, keeping a single row per CDR3 protein. The data contain 500,000 to 750,000 distinct CDR3 sequences, 13% to 15% of them singletons. The record originates from a study of T cells in Graves' hyperthyroidism and ophthalmopathy. Regarding the study as a whole: Through a model of 13 V-J features, ophthalmopathy was separated from stable hyperthyroidism. Most thyroid clonotypes that were expanded above 0.001 also turned up in blood.

Ophthalmopathy patients showed a Clinical Activity Score of at least 3, NOSPECS grade of at least 4 and duration under 3 months. Researchers barred patients who had uncontrolled infection, other autoimmune disease, pregnancy or lactation. Germline V gene data show CDR1 as SGDLS and CDR2 as YYNGEE. Trimming took off 2 bases at V and 4 bases at J, with 10 bases between the two ends. The CDR3 spans 14 residues. The TCR was taken from a woman younger than 30 with Graves' ophthalmopathy. Sequenced sample: blood. The chain joins TRBV9 to TRBJ1-3, with a tentative D call TRBD1 (6 bases). CDR3 DNA: TGTGCCAGCAGCGTTGGGGGGGCCGGAAACACCATATATTTT. It yields the protein CASSVGGAGNTIYF.